The present T cell receptor beta chain was sequenced within a study of vaccination effects on CD4 cells after COVID-19. Assay used: immunoSEQ multiplex PCR; TCRdb lists only in-frame clones, some missing. The data contain tens of thousands of clones, around 70% of them singletons. Trimming took off 1 base at V and 4 bases at J, with 17 bases between the two ends. Per germline, CDR1 SGHRS and CDR2 YFSETQ. This CDR3 has 16 amino acids. About this clone itself: The target antigen is unknown.

Study conclusions and caveats: Long after vaccination, the clones induced by infection and by vaccine shrank markedly in size. The study got few convalescent patients and did not collect any early post-infection timepoints.

CD4+ T cells specific for antigen were expanded with viral peptide pools by the ViraFEST assay before sequencing. CD4+ T cells were isolated after 10 days of culture. Either the mRNA-1273 or the BNT162b2 vaccine was given to participants as two doses. All vaccine recipients tested negative for nucleocapsid antibodies and had never contracted SARS-CoV-2 infection. On day 3 and again on day 7, half the medium was replaced with IL-2 medium. Sequences were derived from CD4+ T cells from PBMCs cultured with HCoV-229E spike peptides, sampled after COVID-19 vaccination. V and J are TRBV5-1 and TRBJ1-2; no firm D call. The clonotype originates from a human donor who received a COVID-19 vaccine. CDR3 sequence: CASSLRTSWESYGYTF. CDR3 sequence (DNA): TGCGCCAGCAGCTTGAGGACTTCTTGGGAGTCCTATGGCTACACCTTC.